The T cell receptor beta chain described here comes from a study of cytomegalovirus exposure and HLA in healthy donors. Study-wide background: About 80 million unique TCRs from HLA-typed donors were held in an early data release. Genetic ancestry analysis placed over 75% of the approximately 390 donors that were genotyped in the Caucasian-associated cluster.

This clone has more than one count but fewer than ten. Its target is not known. 13 Jbeta primers and 60 Vbeta primers were used for the PCR. Sequencing was performed with immunoSEQ multiplex PCR; in TCRdb, only in-frame clones are kept and a portion is missing. The data show 100,000 to 120,000 clones, 70% to 85% seen once. Findings of the study overall: High sensitivity and specificity were reportedly achieved when the classifier diagnosed cytomegalovirus status. With later analysis, a missense DCLRE1C variant became linked to TCR beta V- and J-gene trimming.

Trimming removed 6 bases from V and 1 base from J, with 6 bases in between. The germline gives CDR1 MNHNS, CDR2 SASEGT. The CDR3 runs 12 residues. The V call is TRBV6-1, the J call TRBJ1-1, with a possible D match to TRBD1 (6 bases). The origin of this receptor is a young man in good health and CMV-seropositive. Sequenced: PBMCs. The CDR3 here is CASRDRNTEAFF. The CDR3 DNA reads as TGTGCCAGCAGGGACAGGAACACTGAAGCTTTCTTT.